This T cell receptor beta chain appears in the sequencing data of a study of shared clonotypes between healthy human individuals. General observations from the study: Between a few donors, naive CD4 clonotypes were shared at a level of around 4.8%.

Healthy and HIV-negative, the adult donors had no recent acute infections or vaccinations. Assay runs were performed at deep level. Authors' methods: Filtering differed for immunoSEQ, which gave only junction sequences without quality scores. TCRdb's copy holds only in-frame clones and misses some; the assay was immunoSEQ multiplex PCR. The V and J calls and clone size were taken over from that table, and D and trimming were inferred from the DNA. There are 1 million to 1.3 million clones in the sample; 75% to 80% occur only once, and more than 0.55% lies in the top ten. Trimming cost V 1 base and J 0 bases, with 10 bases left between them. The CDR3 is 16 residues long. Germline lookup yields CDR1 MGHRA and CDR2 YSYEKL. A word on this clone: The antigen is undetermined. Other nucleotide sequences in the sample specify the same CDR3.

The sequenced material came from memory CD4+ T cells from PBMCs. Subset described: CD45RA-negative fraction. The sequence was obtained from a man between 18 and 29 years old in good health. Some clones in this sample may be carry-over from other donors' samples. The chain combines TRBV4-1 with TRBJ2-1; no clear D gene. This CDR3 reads CASSQVNLISYNEQFF. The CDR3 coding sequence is TGCGCCAGCAGCCAAGTAAACTTAATCTCCTACAATGAGCAGTTCTTC.